This paragraph covers one TCR beta chain sequence. The specificity of this receptor is unknown. Base qualities were left out, and no much larger clone turns up one base away. The data are from a study of yellow fever vaccine responses in identical twins (dated by TCRdb to between 2018 and 2020). Regarding the study in general: The study precisely tracked vaccine-responding T cell clones in identical twins.

Overall results and qualifications from the work: The authors reported that the T cell response to vaccination in identical twins appeared partly convergent and partly personalized.

Trimming removed 4 bases from V and 9 bases from J; the gene matches leave 9 bases unexplained. The CDR3 numbers 15 residues from cysteine through phenylalanine. Kept here is only the CDR3 DNA, which spans 45 bases and is read in frame from base 1. The germline V gene specifies SGHRS as CDR1 and YFSETQ as CDR2. Libraries were made using RT-PCR. The data were produced on an Illumina HiSeq 2500. TCRdb cleaned the public reads at Q25 with fastp, built clones with MiXCR and kept in-frame beta chains. Rows are combined by CDR3 protein, so each entry shows the most common genes and DNA. The sample table holds some 3,300 distinct CDR3 sequences, of which 70% to 90% were seen once. Around 3.4% of the sample is in the top ten clones.

The receptor comes from a woman between 18 and 29 years old who received the yellow fever vaccine. Donor details come from another sample of the same person, matched by shared clones. The chain was built from TRBV5-1 and TRBJ2-1; 11 junctional bases match TRBD2. Here the sequenced sample was T cells from blood (PBMCs), unsorted or a sorted subset (not recorded which), taken before or after yellow fever vaccination (not recorded which). The CDR3 here reads CASSPGLAASGEQFF. The DNA sequence follows: TGCGCCAGCAGCCCGGGACTAGCGGCTAGTGGTGAGCAGTTCTTC.